The 21 T cell receptor beta chains given below trace back to one sample, sequenced in a study of blood T cell repertoires in COVID-19. TCRdb's table, derived via immunoSEQ multiplex PCR, lists solely in-frame clones and lacks some. The sample holds 40,000 to 55,000 clones; roughly 90% are singletons and the top ten take over 2%. Sequencing used peripheral blood. These receptor sequences come from a human donor in a cohort sampled during active COVID-19.

V gene TRBV6-4 combines with J gene TRBJ2-3; D is perhaps TRBD2 (5 bases). Germline loops: CDR1 MRHNA, CDR2 SNTAGT. Deletions cut 2 bases from V and 1 base from J, with 10 bases between. CDR3 length: 15 amino acids. The CDR3 here is CASSDAHGGTDTQYF. CDR3 DNA: TGTGCCAGCAGTGACGCACACGGGGGCACAGATACGCAGTATTTT.

This clone was counted a single time. The chain recombines TRBV5-1 with TRBJ2-3; D gene uncertain. Germline V lookup: CDR1 SGHRS, CDR2 YFSETQ. V was cut by 0 bases and J by 2 bases, with 7 bases left in between. CDR3 length: 14 residues. The DNA of the CDR3 is TGCGCCAGCAGCTTGGGGCAGGACACAGATACGCAGTATTTT. Amino acids: CASSLGQDTDTQYF. Supplemented by reference TRBV5-1 and TRBJ2-3, the full variable domain reads KAGVTQTPRYLIKTRGQQVTLSCSPISGHRSVSWYQQTPGQGLQFLFEYFSETQRNKGNFPGRFSGRQFSNSRSEMNVSTLELGDSALYLCASSLGQDTDTQYFGPGTRLTVL.

CDR3 bases: TGTGCCAGCAGCCTTGGGGGCGGGAGGGCCTATGAGCAGTTCTTC. It yields the protein CASSLGGGRAYEQFF. V and J are TRBV28 and TRBJ2-1, with 9 bases identical to TRBD2. The CDR3 is made up of 15 amino acids. CDR1 MDHEN and CDR2 SYDVKM come from the germline V gene. Germline trimming cut 6 bases from V and 8 bases from J; bases unmatched to any gene: 11.

The chain couples TRBV19 to TRBJ1-6; D remains unclear. V lost 3 bases and J lost 7, with 13 bases in between. The CDR3 is 15 residues long. CDR1 and CDR2 (germline): LNHDA, SQIVND (reference sequence). CDR3 sequence (DNA): TGTGCCAGTAGTATTTTTGAGAGCGGGAATTCACCCCTCCACTTT. The encoded protein is CASSIFESGNSPLHF.

The chain recombines TRBV7-2 with TRBJ2-3; 8 bases agree with TRBD2. CDR1 and CDR2 (germline): SGHTA, FQGNSA. The CDR3 is 15 amino acids. V shed 1 base, J shed 6 bases, and the junction held 6 bases outside the gene matches. CDR3 region: CASSLVGTSGDTQYF. The CDR3 bases are TGTGCCAGCAGCTTAGTGGGGACTAGTGGTGATACGCAGTATTTT.

The chain couples TRBV19 to TRBJ2-2; a weak D match, TRBD1 (5 bases). Germline assignment: CDR1 LNHDA and CDR2 SQIVND (reference sequence). This CDR3 has 14 amino acids. The V and J ends lost 9 bases and 5 bases respectively, with 16 bases between them. The CDR3 DNA sequence: TGTGCCAGCAACCCAGCAGGGCAGACCGGGGAGCTGTTTTTT. It yields the protein CASNPAGQTGELFF.

The CDR3 DNA sequence: TGTGCCAGCAGCTTAGGCGGAGGGGATAATTCACCCCTCCACTTT. Its protein product is CASSLGGGDNSPLHF. V gene TRBV7-8 combines with J gene TRBJ1-6, with D possibly TRBD1 on 5 matching bases. V was pared by 1 base and J by 5 bases, with 9 bases between. Germline V gene data show CDR1 as SGHVS and CDR2 as FQNEAQ. CDR3 length equals 15 residues.

This clone was recorded only once. V gene TRBV7-2 combines with J gene TRBJ1-2; 7 bases line up with TRBD1. CDR1 and CDR2 (germline): SGHTA, FQGNSA. Unmatched junction bases numbered 17, after V lost 5 bases and J lost 14 bases. CDR3 size: 14 residues. In DNA form, the CDR3 reads TGTGCCAGCAGCCTAGGACAGGCCCGCGTTATCGGTACCTTC. This encodes CASSLGQARVIGTF. The complete variable domain, with remaining parts taken from reference TRBV7-2 and TRBJ1-2, reads GAGVSQSPSNKVTEKGKDVELRCDPISGHTALYWYRQSLGQGLEFLIYFQGNSAPDKSGLPSDRFSAERTGGSVSTLTIQRTQQEDSAVYLCASSLGQARVIGTFGSGTRLTVV.

This clone was picked up one time. V usage is TRBV4-1 and J usage is TRBJ2-1, with 10 bases aligning to TRBD2. There are 17 residues in the CDR3. Germline loops: CDR1 MGHRA, CDR2 YSYEKL. Trimming at V came to 0 bases and at J to 2 bases, leaving 4 bases not matched to a gene. In DNA, the CDR3 is TGCGCCAGCAGCCAAGATACTAGCGGGGCTGCCTACAATGAGCAGTTCTTC. The encoded protein is CASSQDTSGAAYNEQFF.

The count of this clone is one. This chain links TRBV7-3 with TRBJ1-4; possibly TRBD1 for D (6 bases). The V end lost 9 bases, the J end lost 8 bases, and 28 bases lay between the germline ends. The CDR3 is 17 residues long. Germline V gene sequence: CDR1 SGHTA, CDR2 FQGTGA. The chain's CDR3 is CARTALGGGLRREKLFF. CDR3 nucleotides: TGTGCCAGGACGGCACTGGGAGGGGGACTGCGTCGGGAAAAACTGTTTTTT.

V is TRBV5-1 and J is TRBJ1-2; the D gene is possibly TRBD1 (5 bases). V was cut by 2 bases and J by 2 bases, with 10 bases left in between. This CDR3 comprises 14 residues. CDR1 is SGHRS, CDR2 YFSETQ, per germline. CDR3 residues: CASSFKTENYGYTF. CDR3 nucleotides: TGCGCCAGCAGCTTTAAGACAGAGAACTATGGCTACACCTTC.

CDR3 bases: TGTGCCAGCAGTGACAGGGGGCGGCAAGGGGGCTACACCTTC. It yields the protein CASSDRGRQGGYTF. This rearrangement joins TRBV2 to TRBJ1-2, with TRBD1 identical over 8 bases. Looked up from germline, CDR1 is SNHLY and CDR2 is FYNNEI. This CDR3 contains 14 residues. Germline trimming cut 3 bases from V and 8 bases from J; bases unmatched to any gene: 8. Combining the CDR3 with reference TRBV2 and TRBJ1-2 gives the whole variable domain EPEVTQTPSHQVTQMGQEVILRCVPISNHLYFYWYRQILGQKVEFLVSFYNNEISEKSEIFDDQFSVERPDGSNFTLKIRSTKLEDSAMYFCASSDRGRQGGYTFGSGTRLTVV.

The chain couples TRBV3-1 (or the pseudogene TRBV3-2) to TRBJ1-5; 10 positions match TRBD1. The CDR3 is 15 amino acids. V was pared by 0 bases and J by 5 bases, with 1 base of the junction left unmatched. Per germline, CDR1 LGHDT and CDR2 YNNKEL (reference sequence). DNA of the CDR3: TGTGCCAGCAGCCAAGACGACAGGGGGCATCAGCCCCAGCATTTT. Its translation is CASSQDDRGHQPQHF.

The CDR3 region has the DNA TGTGCCAGCAGAAAGCGAGCGGGGGGGTACAATGAGCAGTTCTTC. Translating gives CASRKRAGGYNEQFF. This chain joins TRBV6-5 and TRBJ2-1, with TRBD2 matching 10 bases. The ends lost 6 bases at V and 4 bases at J; junction bases unmatched: 6. Germline V lookup: CDR1 MNHEY, CDR2 SVGAGI. The CDR3 length is 15 residues.

This clone is a singleton in its sample. The V call is TRBV29-1, the J call TRBJ1-3; TRBD1 might be the D (5 bases). The CDR3 runs to 15 residues. The V end was cut by 5 bases, the J end by 0 bases, with 14 bases between. Germline values: CDR1 SQVTM, CDR2 ANQGSEA. The chain's CDR3 is CSVWSGGISGNTIYF. The CDR3 DNA reads as TGCAGCGTTTGGAGTGGGGGGATCTCTGGAAACACCATATATTTT.

V and J are TRBV3-1 (or the pseudogene TRBV3-2) and TRBJ2-2; 10 bases line up with TRBD2. V gave up 6 bases and J gave up 4 bases; unmatched junction bases: 11. Germline-derived CDR1 and CDR2 are LGHDT and YNNKEL (reference sequence). The CDR3 has 17 amino acids. Written as DNA, the CDR3 is TGTGCCAGCAGGGAGGTAGCGGGAGGCCGTTCCACCGGGGAGCTGTTTTTT. As protein: CASREVAGGRSTGELFF.

This chain joins TRBV7-9 and TRBJ2-5; D is undetermined. The germline V and J ends were trimmed by 1 base and 5 bases, with 11 bases remaining between them. The CDR3 is made up of 14 amino acids. The germline gives CDR1 SEHNR, CDR2 FQNEAQ (reference sequence). CDR3 nucleotide sequence: TGTGCCAGCAGCTTAGATATCAGGATTGAGACCCAGTACTTC. Its protein is CASSLDIRIETQYF.

The V and J genes are TRBV6-5 and TRBJ2-7; 7 nucleotides match TRBD1. The ends lost 2 bases at V and 3 bases at J; junction bases unmatched: 4. The CDR3 runs to 14 residues. The germline CDR1 and CDR2 sequences are MNHEY and SVGAGI. The CDR3 sequence: CASSYRDRLYEQYF. In nucleotides, the CDR3 is TGTGCCAGCAGTTACCGGGACAGACTCTACGAGCAGTACTTC.

The CDR3 spells CASIDRGYNSPLHF. CDR3 nucleotide sequence: TGTGCCAGCATTGACAGGGGCTATAATTCACCCCTCCACTTT. The rearrangement uses TRBV28 and TRBJ1-6; 8 nucleotides agree with TRBD1. The CDR3 contains 14 residues. Germline CDR1 is MDHEN and CDR2 is SYDVKM. J was trimmed by 3 bases and V by 7 bases; bases with no gene match: 2.

The chain has TRBV19 and TRBJ1-3; D is uncertain. The CDR3 runs 14 residues. Germline-derived CDR1 and CDR2 are LNHDA and SQIVND (reference sequence). The ends were cut back, 8 bases at V and 3 bases at J, with 14 bases in the middle. The CDR3, as DNA: TGTGCCAGTGCTCCGCGGGCAGGTGGAAACACCATATATTTT. Its translation is CASAPRAGGNTIYF.

The rearrangement uses TRBV7-2 and TRBJ2-5, with 15 bases that match TRBD2. The CDR3 loop spans 16 amino acids. The J segment lost 6 bases and the V segment lost 5 bases, leaving 7 bases of the junction unmatched. CDR1 SGHTA and CDR2 FQGNSA come from the germline V gene. The CDR3 loop is CASSVAGTSGRKTQYF. CDR3 sequence (DNA): TGTGCCAGCAGCGTTGCCGGGACTAGCGGGAGGAAGACCCAGTACTTC.